The rows below give T cell receptor beta chains drawn from one sample of a study of response to subunit inactivated influenza vaccine. TCRdb used MiXCR to reprocess the RT-PCR reads, holding one entry per CDR3 protein. The table shows hundreds of thousands of distinct CDR3 sequences, with about a fifth occurring only once. The starting material was PBMCs from blood, obtained approximately 20 months after vaccination. These receptors all stem from a man aged 45 to 75 who received an inactivated influenza vaccine. Each CDR3 is given with its conserved first and last residue. A D gene is named only where the DNA matches it firmly. Size is omitted from some rows. Given values are once, few, many or a class for expanded clones.

v_gene	j_gene	abundance	d_gene	CDR3aa	CDR3nt
TRBV3-1	TRBJ1-1	.	TRBD1	CASSQTGVTEAFF	TGTGCCAGCAGCCAAACAGGGGTTACTGAAGCTTTCTTT
TRBV7-8	TRBJ2-7	few	.	CASSLTGQHSYEQYF	TGTGCCAGCAGCTTAACGGGACAACATTCCTACGAGCAGTACTTC
TRBV7-8	TRBJ2-7	once	TRBD2	CASSFPAEASGTYEQYF	TGTGCCAGCAGCTTCCCCGCTGAGGCTAGCGGGACTTACGAGCAGTACTTC
TRBV18	TRBJ1-4	few	TRBD1	CASSSTGLREKLFF	TGTGCCAGCTCATCGACAGGGTTGAGGGAAAAACTGTTTTTT
TRBV4-2	TRBJ1-1	.	.	CASSQAYMNTEAFF	TGTGCCAGCAGCCAAGCATACATGAACACTGAAGCTTTCTTT
TRBV28	TRBJ2-5	.	TRBD1	CASEPGQGQETQYF	TGTGCCAGCGAGCCGGGACAGGGGCAAGAGACCCAGTACTTC
TRBV20-1	TRBJ2-7	few	.	CSARDPRDPSVIAEQYF	TGCAGTGCTAGAGATCCCCGGGACCCAAGCGTAATAGCCGAGCAGTACTTC
TRBV12-3/TRBV12-4	TRBJ2-5	few	TRBD1	CASSKDRGLVFETQYF	TGTGCCAGCAGTAAGGACAGGGGGCTGGTTTTCGAGACCCAGTACTTC
TRBV4-1	TRBJ1-1	.	.	CASSQIGTRYTEAFF	TGCGCCAGCAGCCAGATCGGGACACGGTACACTGAAGCTTTCTTT
TRBV7-2	TRBJ2-2	.	.	CASSLDAVNTGELFF	TGTGCCAGCAGCTTAGACGCGGTGAACACCGGGGAGCTGTTTTTT
TRBV4-1	TRBJ1-2	few	.	CASSHGTSNYGYTF	TGCGCCAGCAGCCACGGGACTTCAAACTATGGCTACACCTTC
TRBV20-1	TRBJ1-5	few	TRBD1	CSARVTGLSNQPQHF	TGCAGTGCTAGGGTGACAGGGTTAAGCAATCAGCCCCAGCATTTT
TRBV20-1	TRBJ1-1	few	.	CSDAGRMNTEAFF	TGCAGTGACGCGGGACGGATGAACACTGAAGCTTTCTTT
TRBV20-1	TRBJ1-1	many	.	CSAKTYRSMNTEAFF	TGCAGTGCCAAGACATACCGTAGTATGAACACTGAAGCTTTCTTT
TRBV19	TRBJ1-1	.	TRBD1	CASSKGTGVNTEAFF	TGTGCCAGTAGTAAGGGGACAGGGGTGAACACTGAAGCTTTCTTT
TRBV4-1	TRBJ1-1	few	.	CASSQPFRRNTEAFF	TGCGCCAGCAGCCAACCATTCAGGAGAAACACTGAAGCTTTCTTT
TRBV6-5	TRBJ1-2	.	TRBD1	CASSYSGTGPTGGYTF	TGTGCCAGCAGTTACTCGGGGACAGGGCCGACGGGTGGCTACACCTTC
TRBV20-1	TRBJ2-1	.	.	CSPRTNNEQFF	TGCAGCCCTCGGACAAACAATGAGCAGTTCTTC
TRBV29-1	TRBJ2-1	.	.	CSVESGGGEQFF	TGCAGCGTTGAATCTGGGGGCGGTGAGCAGTTCTTC
TRBV12-3/TRBV12-4	TRBJ2-5	many	.	CASRPGQIQETQYF	TGTGCCAGCAGACCCGGACAGATTCAAGAGACCCAGTACTTC
TRBV5-1	TRBJ2-3	.	TRBD2	CASSLASGGGPTDTQYF	TGCGCCAGCAGCTTGGCCAGCGGCGGGGGGCCCACAGATACGCAGTATTTT
TRBV19	TRBJ2-1	few	.	CASSIRRLSSSYNEQFF	TGTGCCAGTAGTATAAGGAGGCTTTCGAGCTCCTACAATGAGCAGTTCTTC
TRBV7-7	TRBJ2-3	.	TRBD2	CASSATSGRGTDTQYF	TGTGCCAGCAGCGCGACTAGCGGGAGGGGCACAGATACGCAGTATTTT
TRBV12-3/TRBV12-4	TRBJ1-1	many	.	CASSLRGGMNTEAFF	TGTGCCAGCAGTTTAAGGGGGGGCATGAACACTGAAGCTTTCTTT
TRBV7-9	TRBJ2-5	.	TRBD2	CASSPTSVQETQYF	TGTGCCAGCAGCCCGACTAGCGTTCAAGAGACCCAGTACTTC
TRBV12-3/TRBV12-4	TRBJ1-5	many	TRBD1	CASSSQGGPGSNQPQHF	TGTGCCAGCAGCTCCCAGGGGGGGCCGGGTAGCAATCAGCCCCAGCATTTT
TRBV30	TRBJ1-1	few	.	CAQGQQLTTNTEAFF	TGTGCCCAAGGGCAGCAACTGACTACGAACACTGAAGCTTTCTTT
TRBV28	TRBJ1-1	few	TRBD1	CASTRQGTFF	TGTGCCAGCACCCGACAGGGTACTTTCTTT
TRBV3-1	TRBJ1-1	.	.	CASSQLRDLNTEAFF	TGTGCCAGCAGCCAGCTTCGGGATTTGAACACTGAAGCTTTCTTT
TRBV28	TRBJ2-1	few	.	CASSWRAPGAGDNEQFF	TGTGCCAGCAGTTGGAGGGCCCCCGGGGCAGGAGACAATGAGCAGTTCTTC
TRBV4-3	TRBJ2-1	.	TRBD2	CASSRTLAGAFNEQFF	TGCGCCAGCAGCCGAACACTAGCGGGGGCCTTCAATGAGCAGTTCTTC
TRBV30	TRBJ2-7	few	TRBD1	CACPGTGYEQYF	TGTGCCTGCCCCGGGACAGGCTACGAGCAGTACTTC
TRBV5-1	TRBJ2-3	.	.	CASSVRRTDTQYF	TGCGCCAGCAGCGTACGGAGGACAGATACGCAGTATTTT
TRBV5-1	TRBJ1-6	.	.	CASSWLQGGDSPLHF	TGCGCCAGCAGCTGGTTACAGGGAGGGGATTCACCCCTCCACTTT
TRBV27	TRBJ2-3	.	TRBD1	CASNRDRESDTQYF	TGTGCCAGCAACCGGGACAGGGAATCAGATACGCAGTATTTT
TRBV6-5	TRBJ1-5	.	TRBD1	CASSYDRGYSNQPQHF	TGTGCCAGCAGTTACGACAGGGGTTATAGCAATCAGCCCCAGCATTTT
TRBV7-3	TRBJ1-6	.	TRBD1	CAIKYRDRATSPLHF	TGTGCCATCAAATACCGGGACAGAGCGACATCGCCCCTCCACTTT
TRBV2	TRBJ1-2	.	.	CASRAPSGIIYGYTF	TGTGCCAGCAGAGCCCCCTCCGGGATCATCTATGGCTACACCTTC
TRBV28	TRBJ1-4	.	.	CASSSRQPRTNEKLFF	TGTGCCAGCAGTTCTCGACAGCCCCGAACTAATGAAAAACTGTTTTTT
TRBV21-1	TRBJ1-2	.	.	CASSKASGRGYTF	TGTGCCAGCAGCAAAGCGTCCGGGCGTGGCTACACCTTC
TRBV15	TRBJ2-7	few	.	CATSREGSSYEQYF	TGTGCCACCAGCAGAGAGGGGAGTTCCTACGAGCAGTACTTC
TRBV5-1	TRBJ2-1	.	TRBD1	CASSIGQALDNEQFF	TGCGCCAGCAGCATAGGACAGGCCCTCGACAATGAGCAGTTCTTC
TRBV12-5	TRBJ2-1	few	TRBD1	CASGLEDRERNEQFF	TGTGCTAGTGGTTTGGAGGACAGGGAACGGAATGAGCAGTTCTTC
TRBV30	TRBJ2-7	few	.	CAWSTGIYEQYF	TGTGCCTGGAGTACAGGGATCTACGAGCAGTACTTC
TRBV7-3	TRBJ2-1	.	TRBD2	CASSLISSGSEQFF	TGTGCCAGCAGCTTAATTTCTAGCGGGAGTGAGCAGTTCTTC
TRBV5-5	TRBJ1-4	few	.	CASSLAPHMEEKLFF	TGTGCCAGCAGCTTGGCCCCCCACATGGAGGAAAAACTGTTTTTT
TRBV7-2	TRBJ1-5	.	.	CASSSTGNSNQPQHF	TGTGCCAGCAGCTCAACAGGGAATAGCAATCAGCCCCAGCATTTT
TRBV20-1	TRBJ1-1	few	TRBD1	CSAQGGLNTEAFF	TGCAGTGCCCAGGGGGGATTAAACACTGAAGCTTTCTTT
TRBV28	TRBJ1-4	few	.	CASSQPGQSENEKLFF	TGTGCCAGCAGCCAACCAGGACAGTCTGAAAATGAAAAACTGTTTTTT
TRBV6-6	TRBJ1-1	.	.	CASGTGSNTEAFF	TGTGCCAGCGGTACAGGGTCGAACACTGAAGCTTTCTTT
TRBV7-6	TRBJ2-7	few	TRBD2	CASSLARGALSYEQYF	TGTGCCAGCAGCTTAGCGCGGGGGGCGCTTTCCTACGAGCAGTACTTC
TRBV12-3/TRBV12-4	TRBJ2-2	.	TRBD1	CASRSGTGVAGELFF	TGTGCCAGCAGATCGGGGACAGGGGTTGCCGGGGAGCTGTTTTTT
TRBV20-1	TRBJ2-2	few	.	CSANRVVGTGELFF	TGCAGTGCTAATAGAGTCGTCGGGACCGGGGAGCTGTTTTTT
TRBV5-1	TRBJ2-5	.	TRBD2	CASSKGTSVYQETQYF	TGCGCCAGCAGCAAGGGGACTAGCGTTTACCAAGAGACCCAGTACTTC
TRBV11-2	TRBJ2-1	few	TRBD2	CASSFRSLGTSGTYNEQFF	TGTGCCAGCAGCTTTAGGAGCCTTGGGACTAGCGGAACCTACAATGAGCAGTTCTTC